One and the same sample provided the 20 T cell receptor beta chains below, sequenced in a study of molecular identifiers for immune sequencing clone quantification (dated by TCRdb to the late 2010s). The library came from PCR. Instrument used: NextSeq 500. In-frame beta chains were kept once TCRdb had trimmed the public reads at Q25 with fastp and called clones with MiXCR. All rows with the same CDR3 protein become a single entry with the most common DNA and genes. A total of approximately 630,000 distinct CDR3 sequences appear in this sample, roughly 23% of them only once. The ten largest clones represent 0.78% of the sample. The sequencing input was naive CD8+ T cells from blood, with Jurkat cell RNA spiked in. Sample cell subset or site, as interpreted from the label and publication: FACS-sorted CD8+CD4-CCR7+CD45RA+ naive T cells. These receptors were obtained from a human donor in good health. Some libraries in this study had Jurkat cell RNA spiked in.

With respect to this clonotype: The junction and the germline gene differ at one end; a read error may be behind it. The rearrangement joins TRBV30 to TRBJ1-1; D may be TRBD1 (6 bases). Looked up from germline, CDR1 is GTSNPN and CDR2 is SVGIG (reference sequence). This CDR3 region has 13 residues. The CDR3 here is CAWSVLGGTEALF. CDR3 in DNA: TGTGCCTGGAGTGTACTAGGGGGGACTGAAGCTCTCTTT.

A few counts support this clonotype. This chain uses TRBV6-5 with TRBJ2-2; D not certain. Germline CDR1 MNHEY, CDR2 SVGAGI. This CDR3 has 16 residues. With 6 bases removed from V and 1 base from J, the gap between germline ends came to 15 bases. The CDR3 nucleotides are TGTGCCAGCAGCCCCTCCTCTATGGAGAACACCGGGGAGCTGTTTTTT. Encoded protein: CASSPSSMENTGELFF.

Points on this clonotype: A much larger clonotype is one base distant, so this may be a read error. The chain couples TRBV12-3 or TRBV12-4 to TRBJ2-7; D gene uncertain. Trimming shortened V by 5 bases and J by 1 base, and 12 bases separated the two germline ends. The CDR3 runs 14 residues. The CDR3 coding sequence is TGTGCCAGCAGTCTTAGCCACGGATCCTACGAGCAGTACTTC. Translation: CASSLSHGSYEQYF.

The table lists this clonotype with a count of one. The V gene is TRBV28, the J gene TRBJ2-7, with a tentative D call TRBD1 (5 bases). This CDR3 comprises 15 residues. Germline loops: CDR1 MDHEN, CDR2 SYDVKM. The V end lost 6 bases, the J end lost 0 bases, and 15 bases lay between the germline ends. CDR3 bases: TGTGCCAGCAGACTCAGGGCCTACAGCTCCTACGAGCAGTACTTC. This gives the protein CASRLRAYSSYEQYF.

This clonotype was detected a few times. This rearrangement joins TRBV7-9 to TRBJ1-2; D may be TRBD1 (6 bases). The CDR3 extends over 15 amino acids. Trimming took 3 bases from V and 2 from J, leaving 13 bases between them. CDR1 SEHNR and CDR2 FQNEAQ come from the germline V gene (reference sequence). The CDR3 spells CASSFSGQGNYGYTF. As DNA, the CDR3 is TGTGCCAGCAGCTTTAGCGGTCAGGGGAACTATGGCTACACCTTC.

J is TRBJ1-2 and V is TRBV4-3; D is unclear. Trimming shortened V by 0 bases and J by 5 bases, and 10 bases separated the two germline ends. Germline V gives CDR1 LGHNA, CDR2 YSLEER. The CDR3 runs 14 residues. CDR3 protein: CASSQERTKYGYTF. CDR3 bases: TGCGCCAGCAGCCAAGAACGAACCAAATATGGCTACACCTTC.

This clonotype was seen once. This sequence may be a read error, since a much larger clone differs from it by one base. V is TRBV5-6 and J is TRBJ1-2; D remains unclear. The germline gives CDR1 SGHDT, CDR2 YYEEEE. The CDR3 is made up of 13 amino acids. V was cut by 6 bases and J by 2 bases, with 11 bases left in between. CDR3 in amino acids: CASTSGTNYGYTF. Written as DNA, the CDR3 is TGTGCCAGCACCAGCGGTACCAACTATGGCTACACCTTC.

This chain uses TRBV19 with TRBJ1-1; D is unresolved. Trimming removed 3 bases from V and 2 bases from J, with 16 bases in between. The CDR3 consists of 16 residues. Per germline, CDR1 LNHDA and CDR2 SQIVND (reference sequence). The DNA for the CDR3 is TGTGCCAGTAGTATTATGTTCGGGAACCCAAACACTGAAGCTTTCTTT. It specifies CASSIMFGNPNTEAFF.

This clonotype showed up many times. This chain joins TRBV5-4 and TRBJ2-7; D uncertain. Trimming left V 0 bases short and J 4 bases short, with 8 bases between. The CDR3 consists of 13 residues. In germline, CDR1 is SGHNT, CDR2 YYREEE (reference sequence). The DNA for the CDR3 is TGTGCCAGCAGCTTGGTCCCCGGATACGAGCAGTACTTC. Amino acids: CASSLVPGYEQYF.

This clonotype was found many times. V is TRBV2 and J is TRBJ2-3; perhaps TRBD2 as D (6 bases). CDR1 is SNHLY, CDR2 FYNNEI, per germline. CDR3 size: 12 residues. V lost 8 bases, J lost 4 bases, and 10 bases lay in between. The CDR3 coding sequence is TGTGCCAGCGGGACTTTCGCAGATACGCAGTATTTT. Its protein is CASGTFADTQYF.

This clonotype showed up many times. The chain joins TRBV29-1 to TRBJ1-1; 8 bases line up with TRBD1. This CDR3 is 13 amino acids long. Germline CDR1 reads SQVTM; CDR2 reads ANQGSEA. Trimming cost V 2 bases and J 1 base; bases outside gene matches: 0. CDR3 nucleotides: TGCAGCGTTGAACAGGGGGCGAACACTGAAGCTTTCTTT. Translated: CSVEQGANTEAFF.

The rearrangement links TRBV3-1 to TRBJ2-2; the D gene is possibly TRBD2 (5 bases). Germline loops: CDR1 LGHDT, CDR2 YNNKEL (reference sequence). V shed 4 bases and J shed 6 bases, with 18 bases lying between them. The CDR3 has 16 amino acids. CDR3 in DNA: TGTGCCAGCAGCCCCCGAACCGAGGGTTGGGCCGGGGAGCTGTTTTTT. This sequence encodes CASSPRTEGWAGELFF.

This clonotype has at least ten counts. J is TRBJ2-7 and V is TRBV7-6; no clear D. The CDR3 is 13 amino acids. Germline CDR1 is SGHVS and CDR2 is FNYEAQ. The germline V and J ends were trimmed by 5 bases and 3 bases, with 11 bases remaining between them. CDR3: CASSRGAGYEQYF. The CDR3, as DNA: TGTGCCAGCAGCCGCGGCGCCGGCTACGAGCAGTACTTC.

For this clonotype: An end of the junction does not agree with germline; a read error may underlie this. The chain employs TRBV7-7 and TRBJ2-5; D unclear. CDR3 length: 15 amino acids. Germline CDR1 reads SSHAT; CDR2 reads FNYEAQ (reference sequence). The CDR3: CASSLVPGPQETKYF. The DNA of the CDR3 is TGTGCCAGCAGCTTAGTCCCAGGCCCGCAAGAGACCAAGTACTTC.

This clonotype was seen a few times. This chain joins TRBV7-9 and TRBJ2-1; no reliable D call. The CDR3 sequence is 12 residues long. Trimming pared 1 base from V and 9 bases from J, leaving 7 bases between. Looked up from germline, CDR1 is SEHNR and CDR2 is FQNEAQ (reference sequence). The CDR3 bases are TGTGCCAGCAGCTTAGATACTTTTGAGCAGTTCTTC. This encodes CASSLDTFEQFF.

Notes on this clonotype: This may arise from a read error, as a much more abundant clone is one base away. The chain couples TRBV20-1 to TRBJ2-2; 7 positions agree with TRBD2. This CDR3 has 16 residues. CDR1 DFQATT and CDR2 SNEGSKA come from the germline V gene (reference sequence). After removal of 1 base from V and 3 bases from J, the junction contained 8 bases not matched to a gene. CDR3 loop: CSARAQAGVDTGELFF. The CDR3 DNA is TGCAGTGCTAGAGCTCAGGCGGGAGTGGACACCGGGGAGCTGTTTTTT.

This clonotype appeared many times. V and J are TRBV4-1 and TRBJ2-5, with D possibly TRBD2 on 7 matching bases. Germline CDR1 and CDR2: MGHRA and YSYEKL. V was shortened by 0 bases and J by 5 bases, with 19 bases between the two germline ends. The CDR3 length is 17 residues. CDR3 DNA: TGCGCCAGCAGCCAAGATTTACGGGGGGCCCTGGGGGAGACCCAGTACTTC. Encoded protein: CASSQDLRGALGETQYF.

For this clonotype: The junction and the germline gene differ at one end; a read error may be behind it. The chain is built from TRBV4-3 and TRBJ1-2; TRBD1 matches at 8 bases. This CDR3 contains 14 residues. The V gene's germline CDR1 is LGHNA and CDR2 YSLEER. CDR3 in amino acids: CASSPTTGAYGNTF. In nucleotides, the CDR3 is TGCGCCAGCAGCCCTACGACAGGGGCCTATGGCAACACCTTC.

This clonotype has only a few counts. The J gene is TRBJ2-5, the V gene TRBV11-2; 10 bases are a match to TRBD1. Trimming took 5 bases from V and 5 from J; bases not matched to a gene: 8. CDR3 length: 15 amino acids. CDR1 is SGHAT, CDR2 FQNNGV, per germline. CDR3 region: CASSPQGQGRETQYF. The CDR3 DNA reads as TGTGCCAGCAGCCCCCAGGGACAGGGGAGGGAGACCCAGTACTTC.

The chain is built from TRBV7-9 and TRBJ1-2, with D uncertain. This CDR3 has 15 residues. Trimming pared 2 bases from V and 2 bases from J, leaving 12 bases between. CDR1 is SEHNR, CDR2 FQNEAQ, per germline (reference sequence). This CDR3 is CASSLLGRENYGYTF. The CDR3 DNA follows: TGTGCCAGCAGCTTACTTGGGCGAGAGAACTATGGCTACACCTTC.